These T cell receptor beta chains were read from a single sample in a study of cytomegalovirus exposure and HLA in healthy donors. Sequencing was performed with immunoSEQ multiplex PCR; in TCRdb, only in-frame clones are kept and a portion is missing. The repertoire table contains about 130,000 clones. Source material: PBMCs. The receptors shown here come from a woman aged 55-70 years in good health and CMV-seronegative. CDR3s leave out the opening cysteine and the closing phenylalanine or tryptophan.

cdr3_aa | j_call | v_call
ASSLEEVQGAHTIY | TRBJ1-3 | TRBV5-6
ASRQWGGRGENGYT | TRBJ1-2 | TRBV5-4
ASMRAGSSYNEQF | TRBJ2-1 | TRBV27
ASSDLQGSGNTIY | TRBJ1-3 | TRBV2
ASSQSGGLRTDTQY | TRBJ2-3 | TRBV4-1
ASSFADSTDTQY | TRBJ2-3 | TRBV7-9
ASGSGTDTGELF | TRBJ2-2 | TRBV5-1
ASSTGSRSYEQY | TRBJ2-7 | TRBV7-6
ASSTWWGGIEAF | TRBJ1-1 | TRBV28
ASSQTPTGVRGYT | TRBJ1-2 | TRBV5-4
ASSGRSYEGYT | TRBJ1-2 | TRBV2
ASSADRGTEAF | TRBJ1-1 | TRBV7-7
ASSALAGDPYEQY | TRBJ2-7 | TRBV9
ASSSTGGMWETQY | TRBJ2-5 | TRBV5-6
ASSGDLVNTEAF | TRBJ1-1 | TRBV25-1
ASWGGAGGSYEQF | TRBJ2-1 | TRBV28
ASSQDYHNSPLH | TRBJ1-6 | TRBV5-4
ASSYSGDRGEKLF | TRBJ1-4 | TRBV6-5
ASGRQGTTYNEQF | TRBJ2-1 | TRBV7-9
ASSYSGRHSNQPQH | TRBJ1-5 | TRBV6-5
ASSQDGRLASTDTQY | TRBJ2-3 | TRBV4-1
ASSLGDGAYGYT | TRBJ1-2 | TRBV7-9
ASRRGALAGGTFSYEQY | TRBJ2-7 | TRBV5-1
ASSEWVIVRLAGVVGWGYEQY | TRBJ2-7 | TRBV6-1
ASSPRGGLGSPLH | TRBJ1-6 | TRBV9
ASIKTGSAEAF | TRBJ1-1 | TRBV2
ASGLGHANTGELF | TRBJ2-2 | TRBV12-5
ASSLAQVGSSPLH | TRBJ1-6 | TRBV5-8
AGQLGTGPDEQF | TRBJ2-1 | TRBV2
ASSPSGRFNEQF | TRBJ2-1 | TRBV14
ASSLGRGVYEQY | TRBJ2-7 | TRBV27
ASTQRWEQY | TRBJ2-7 | TRBV2
ASRAIGAYNEQF | TRBJ2-1 | TRBV2
ASSGGGVGETQY | TRBJ2-5 | TRBV5-4
ASSLGGTSAGELF | TRBJ2-2 | TRBV11-3
ASSGGQRGTSFSSYEQY | TRBJ2-7 | TRBV6-1
AISGTSGNTDTQY | TRBJ2-3 | TRBV10-3
ASSSSSGRSNEQF | TRBJ2-1 | TRBV7-3
ASSQPGQGPYEQY | TRBJ2-7 | TRBV4-1
ASSLQGATNEKLF | TRBJ1-4 | TRBV28
ASSLAEGAPNYGYT | TRBJ1-2 | TRBV5-1
ASSYVGGVEQY | TRBJ2-7 | TRBV11-2